This TCR beta chain came from a study of cytomegalovirus exposure and HLA in healthy donors. Study background: The study placed 70% to 90% of its 398 genotyped donors in the Caucasian-associated ancestry cluster. Broader study findings: Earlier analysis found most TCR beta V segments productive about 87% or about 30% of the time. Investigators reported 150 to 200 TCR beta chains as tied to cytomegalovirus.

The CDR3 length is 18 residues. CDR1 LNHDA and CDR2 SQIVND come from the germline V gene (reference sequence). Losses at the gene ends were 7 bases for V and 2 bases for J; bases not matched to a gene: 14. Regarding this clone: Its matching antigen is unknown.

The PCR was carried out with 60 Vbeta primers and 13 Jbeta primers. Here immunoSEQ multiplex PCR was the method, and the copy in TCRdb shows in-frame clones only, minus some. The table shows about 270,000 clones, with approximately 90% occurring only once. The sample taken for sequencing was PBMCs. The clonotype originates from a man between 35 and 55 years old in good health and CMV-seropositive. This chain joins TRBV19 and TRBJ2-1, with 10 nucleotides matching TRBD1. In DNA form, the CDR3 reads TGTGCCAGTAAGGGGGGACAGGGGCGCGTTCAAACCTACAATGAGCAGTTCTTC. Amino acids: CASKGGQGRVQTYNEQFF.